The TCR beta chain under discussion was sequenced for a study of OX40 agonist ivuxolimab in advanced cancers. About the study: Patients were dosed with the agonistic anti-OX40 (CD134) antibody ivuxolimab.

Method: immunoSEQ multiplex PCR; TCRdb's copy keeps in-frame clones and lacks some. There are tens of thousands of clones in the sample; approximately 81% occur only once, and almost 6.5% lies in the top ten. Turning to this clone: What it binds is not known.

The CDR3 length is 18 residues. Germline CDR1 reads SGHDN; CDR2 reads FVKESK. The V and J ends lost 4 bases and 0 bases, in that order; junction bases with no gene match: 9. Study-wide results and caveats: In CD8+ T cells, expanded clones were on average more numerous than in CD4+.

The chain is built from TRBV14 and TRBJ2-1; 10 nucleotides line up with TRBD2. The source is an adult with an advanced solid tumor such as melanoma, head and neck, liver or kidney cancer. The specimen was CD4+ or CD8+ T cells sorted from blood, collected in a trial of the OX40 agonist ivuxolimab. CDR3 amino acids: CASSPGASGGSSYNEQFF. The CDR3 DNA is TGTGCCAGCAGCCCGGGGGCTAGCGGGGGCAGCTCCTACAATGAGCAGTTCTTC.